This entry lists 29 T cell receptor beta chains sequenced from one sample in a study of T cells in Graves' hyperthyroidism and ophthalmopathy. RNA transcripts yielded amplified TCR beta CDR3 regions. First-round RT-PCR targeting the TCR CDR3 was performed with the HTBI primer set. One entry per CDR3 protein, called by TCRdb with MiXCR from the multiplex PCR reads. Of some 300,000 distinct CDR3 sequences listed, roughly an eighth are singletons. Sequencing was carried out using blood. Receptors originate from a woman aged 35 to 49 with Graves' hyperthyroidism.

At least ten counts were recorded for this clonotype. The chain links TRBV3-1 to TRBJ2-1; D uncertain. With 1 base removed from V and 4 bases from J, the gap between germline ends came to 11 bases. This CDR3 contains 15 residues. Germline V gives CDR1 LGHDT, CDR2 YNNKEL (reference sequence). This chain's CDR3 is CASSQVVVPYNEQFF. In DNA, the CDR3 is TGTGCCAGCAGCCAAGTTGTAGTTCCTTACAATGAGCAGTTCTTC.

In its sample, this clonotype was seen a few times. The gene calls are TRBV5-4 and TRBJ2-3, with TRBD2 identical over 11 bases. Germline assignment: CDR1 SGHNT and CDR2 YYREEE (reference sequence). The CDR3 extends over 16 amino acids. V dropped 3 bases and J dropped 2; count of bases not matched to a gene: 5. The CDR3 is CASSSIAGGNTDTQYF. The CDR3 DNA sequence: TGTGCCAGCAGCTCTATAGCGGGAGGGAACACAGATACGCAGTATTTT.

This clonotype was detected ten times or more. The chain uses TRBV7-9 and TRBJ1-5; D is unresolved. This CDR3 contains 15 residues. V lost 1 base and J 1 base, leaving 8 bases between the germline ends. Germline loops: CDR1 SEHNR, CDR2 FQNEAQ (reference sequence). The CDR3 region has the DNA TGTGCCAGCAGCTTAGGGGATGCGAGCAATCAGCCCCAGCATTTT. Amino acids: CASSLGDASNQPQHF.

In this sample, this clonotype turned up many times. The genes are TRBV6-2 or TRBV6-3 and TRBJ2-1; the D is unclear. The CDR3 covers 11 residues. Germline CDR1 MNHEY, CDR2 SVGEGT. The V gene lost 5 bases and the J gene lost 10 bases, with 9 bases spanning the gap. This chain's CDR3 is CASSTRGEQFF. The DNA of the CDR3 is TGTGCCAGCAGTACCCGTGGGGAGCAGTTCTTC.

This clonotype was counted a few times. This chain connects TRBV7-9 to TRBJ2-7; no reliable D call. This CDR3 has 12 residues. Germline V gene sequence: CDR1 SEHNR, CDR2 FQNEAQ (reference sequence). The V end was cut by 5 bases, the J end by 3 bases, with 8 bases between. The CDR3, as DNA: TGTGCCAGCAGCCCCCACAGCTACGAGCAGTACTTC. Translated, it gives CASSPHSYEQYF.

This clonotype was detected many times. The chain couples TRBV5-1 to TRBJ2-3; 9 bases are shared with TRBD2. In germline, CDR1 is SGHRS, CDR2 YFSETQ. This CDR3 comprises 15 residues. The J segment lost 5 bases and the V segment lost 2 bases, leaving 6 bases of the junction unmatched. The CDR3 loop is CASSFSGRSLDTQYF. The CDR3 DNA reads TGCGCCAGCAGCTTTAGCGGGAGATCGTTAGATACGCAGTATTTT. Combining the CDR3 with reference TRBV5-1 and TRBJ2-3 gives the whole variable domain KAGVTQTPRYLIKTRGQQVTLSCSPISGHRSVSWYQQTPGQGLQFLFEYFSETQRNKGNFPGRFSGRQFSNSRSEMNVSTLELGDSALYLCASSFSGRSLDTQYFGPGTRLTVL.

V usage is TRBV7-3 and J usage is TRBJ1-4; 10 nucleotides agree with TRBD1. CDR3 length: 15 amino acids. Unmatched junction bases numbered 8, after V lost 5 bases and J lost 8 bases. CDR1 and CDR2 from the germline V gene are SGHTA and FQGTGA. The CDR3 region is CASSPPGTGEEKLFF. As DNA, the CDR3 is TGTGCCAGCAGCCCCCCCGGGACAGGGGAGGAAAAACTGTTTTTT.

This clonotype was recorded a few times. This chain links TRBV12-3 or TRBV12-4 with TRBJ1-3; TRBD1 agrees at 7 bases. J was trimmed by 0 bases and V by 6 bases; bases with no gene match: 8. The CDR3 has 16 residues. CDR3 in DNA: TGTGCCAGCAGCCCAGGACAGGCGATCTCTGGAAACACCATATATTTT. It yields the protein CASSPGQAISGNTIYF.

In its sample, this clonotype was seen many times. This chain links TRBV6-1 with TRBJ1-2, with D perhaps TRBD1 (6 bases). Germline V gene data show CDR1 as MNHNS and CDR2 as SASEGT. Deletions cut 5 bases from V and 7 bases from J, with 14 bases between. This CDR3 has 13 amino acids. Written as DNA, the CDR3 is TGTGCCAGCAGTCCCCCGGGGGCTTTTGGCTACACCTTC. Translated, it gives CASSPPGAFGYTF.

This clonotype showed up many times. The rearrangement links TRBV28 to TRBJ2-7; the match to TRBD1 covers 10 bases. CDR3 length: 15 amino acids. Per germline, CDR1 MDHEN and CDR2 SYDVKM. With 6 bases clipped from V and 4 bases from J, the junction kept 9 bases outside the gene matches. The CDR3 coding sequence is TGTGCCAGCAGCGAACGACAGGGGGCAGATTACGAGCAGTACTTC. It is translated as CASSERQGADYEQYF.

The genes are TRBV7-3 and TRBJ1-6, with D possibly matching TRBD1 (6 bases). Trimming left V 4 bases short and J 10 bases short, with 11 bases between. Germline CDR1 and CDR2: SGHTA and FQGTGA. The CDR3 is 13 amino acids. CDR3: CASSWTVDSPLHF. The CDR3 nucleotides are TGTGCCAGCAGCTGGACAGTGGACTCACCCCTCCACTTT.

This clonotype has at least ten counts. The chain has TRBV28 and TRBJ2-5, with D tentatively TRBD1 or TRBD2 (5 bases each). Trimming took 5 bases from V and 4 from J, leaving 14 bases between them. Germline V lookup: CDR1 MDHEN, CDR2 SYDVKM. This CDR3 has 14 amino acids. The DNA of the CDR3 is TGTGCCAGCAGTCCCCCGGGACGGTTAGAGACCCAGTACTTC. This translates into CASSPPGRLETQYF.

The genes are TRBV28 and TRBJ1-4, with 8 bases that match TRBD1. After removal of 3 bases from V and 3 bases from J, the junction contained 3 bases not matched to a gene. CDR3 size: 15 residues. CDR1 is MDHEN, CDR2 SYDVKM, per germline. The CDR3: CASSLGQAANEKLFF. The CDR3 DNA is TGTGCCAGCAGTTTGGGACAGGCGGCTAATGAAAAACTGTTTTTT. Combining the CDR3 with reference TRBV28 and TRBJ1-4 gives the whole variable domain DVKVTQSSRYLVKRTGEKVFLECVQDMDHENMFWYRQDPGLGLRLIYFSYDVKMKEKGDIPEGYSVSREKKERFSLILESASTNQTSMYLCASSLGQAANEKLFFGSGTQLSVL.

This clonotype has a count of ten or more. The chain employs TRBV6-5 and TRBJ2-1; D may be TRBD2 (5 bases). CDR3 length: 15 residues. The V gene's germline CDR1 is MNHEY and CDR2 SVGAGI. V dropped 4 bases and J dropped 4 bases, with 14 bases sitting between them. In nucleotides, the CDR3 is TGTGCCAGCAGTTTAGAGGGAAGTGAGTACAATGAGCAGTTCTTC. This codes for CASSLEGSEYNEQFF.

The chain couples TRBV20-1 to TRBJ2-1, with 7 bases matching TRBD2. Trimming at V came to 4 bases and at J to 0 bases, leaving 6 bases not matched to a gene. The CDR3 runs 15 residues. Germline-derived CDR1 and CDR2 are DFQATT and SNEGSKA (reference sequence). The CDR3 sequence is CSATDGRSSYNEQFF. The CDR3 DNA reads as TGCAGTGCTACCGACGGGAGGAGCTCCTACAATGAGCAGTTCTTC.

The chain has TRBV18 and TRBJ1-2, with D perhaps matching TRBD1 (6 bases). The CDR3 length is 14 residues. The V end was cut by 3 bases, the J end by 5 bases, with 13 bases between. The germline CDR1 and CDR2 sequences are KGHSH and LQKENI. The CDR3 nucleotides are TGTGCCAGCTCACCTCCGGACAGCTTTTATGGCTACACCTTC. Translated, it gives CASSPPDSFYGYTF.

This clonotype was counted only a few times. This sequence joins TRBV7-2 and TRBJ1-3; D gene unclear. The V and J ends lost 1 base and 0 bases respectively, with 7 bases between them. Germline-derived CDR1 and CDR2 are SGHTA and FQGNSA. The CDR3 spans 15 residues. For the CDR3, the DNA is TGTGCCAGCAGCTTAGAGGTTCTCTCTGGAAACACCATATATTTT. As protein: CASSLEVLSGNTIYF.

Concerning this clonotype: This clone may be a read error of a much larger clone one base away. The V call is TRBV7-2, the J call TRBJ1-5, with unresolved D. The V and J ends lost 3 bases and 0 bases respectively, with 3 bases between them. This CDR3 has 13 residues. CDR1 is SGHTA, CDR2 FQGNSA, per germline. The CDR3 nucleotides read TGTGCCAGCAGCTTCGGTAGCAATCAGCCCCAGCATTTT. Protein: CASSFGSNQPQHF.

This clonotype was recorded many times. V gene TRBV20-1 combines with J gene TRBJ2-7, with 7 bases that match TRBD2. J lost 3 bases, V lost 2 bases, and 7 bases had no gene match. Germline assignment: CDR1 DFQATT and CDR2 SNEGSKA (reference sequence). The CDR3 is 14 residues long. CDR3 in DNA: TGCAGTGCTAGACCCCCGGGACTAAACTACGAGCAGTACTTC. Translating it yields CSARPPGLNYEQYF.

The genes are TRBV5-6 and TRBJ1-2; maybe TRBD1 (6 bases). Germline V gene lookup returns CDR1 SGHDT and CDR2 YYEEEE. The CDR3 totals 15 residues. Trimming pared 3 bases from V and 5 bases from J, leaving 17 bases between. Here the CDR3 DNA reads TGTGCCAGCAGCTCTTACGGGGGGGGCGTTTATGGCTACACCTTC. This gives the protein CASSSYGGGVYGYTF.

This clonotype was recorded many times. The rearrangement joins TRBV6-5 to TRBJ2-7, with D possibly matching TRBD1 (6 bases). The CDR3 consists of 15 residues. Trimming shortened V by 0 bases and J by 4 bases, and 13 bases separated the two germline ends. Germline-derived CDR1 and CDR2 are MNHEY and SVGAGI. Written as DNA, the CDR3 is TGTGCCAGCAGTTACTCTGCAGGGGTCCCTTACGAGCAGTACTTC. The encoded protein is CASSYSAGVPYEQYF.

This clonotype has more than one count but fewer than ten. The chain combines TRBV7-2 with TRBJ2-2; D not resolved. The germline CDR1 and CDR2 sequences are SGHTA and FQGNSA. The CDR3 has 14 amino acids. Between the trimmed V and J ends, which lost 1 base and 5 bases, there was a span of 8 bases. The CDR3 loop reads CASSLVWQTGELFF. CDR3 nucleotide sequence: TGTGCCAGCAGCTTAGTTTGGCAGACCGGGGAGCTGTTTTTT.

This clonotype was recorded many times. CDR3 region: CASSKRPEQYF. CDR3 nucleotides: TGTGCCAGCAGTAAGAGGCCGGAGCAGTACTTC. The V call is TRBV2, the J call TRBJ2-7; the D is unclear. The length of the CDR3 is 11 residues. Trimming stripped 5 bases from V and 7 bases from J, with 9 bases between. Germline CDR1 SNHLY, CDR2 FYNNEI.

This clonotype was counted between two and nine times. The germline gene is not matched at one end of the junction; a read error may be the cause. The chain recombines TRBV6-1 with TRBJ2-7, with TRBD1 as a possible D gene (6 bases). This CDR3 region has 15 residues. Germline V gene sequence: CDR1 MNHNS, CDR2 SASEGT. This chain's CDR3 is CASSEMDGRGYKQYF. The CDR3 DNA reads TGTGCCAGCAGTGAAATGGACGGCAGGGGCTACAAGCAGTACTTC.

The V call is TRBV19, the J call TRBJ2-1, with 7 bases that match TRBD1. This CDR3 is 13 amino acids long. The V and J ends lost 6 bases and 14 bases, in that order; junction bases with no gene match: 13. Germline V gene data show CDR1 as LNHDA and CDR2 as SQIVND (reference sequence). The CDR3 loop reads CASSPTRDSFKFF. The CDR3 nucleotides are TGTGCCAGTAGCCCCACCCGGGACAGCTTTAAGTTCTTC.

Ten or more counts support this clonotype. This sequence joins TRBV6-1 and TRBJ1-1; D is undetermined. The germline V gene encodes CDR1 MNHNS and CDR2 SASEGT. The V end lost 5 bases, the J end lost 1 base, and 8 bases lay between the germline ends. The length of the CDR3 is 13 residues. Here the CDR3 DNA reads TGTGCCAGCAGTTTCAAGGGGAACACTGAAGCTTTCTTT. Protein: CASSFKGNTEAFF.

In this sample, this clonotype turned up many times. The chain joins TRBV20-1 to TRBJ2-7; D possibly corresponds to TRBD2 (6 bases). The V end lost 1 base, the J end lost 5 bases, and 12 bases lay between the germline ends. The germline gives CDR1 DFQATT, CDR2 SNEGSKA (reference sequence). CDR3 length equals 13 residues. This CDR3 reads CSARVSGADEQYF. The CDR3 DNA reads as TGCAGTGCTAGAGTTTCGGGAGCGGACGAGCAGTACTTC.

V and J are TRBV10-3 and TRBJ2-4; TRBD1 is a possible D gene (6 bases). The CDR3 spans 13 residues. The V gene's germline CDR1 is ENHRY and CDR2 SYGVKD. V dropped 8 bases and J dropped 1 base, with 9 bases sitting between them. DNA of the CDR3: TGTGCCATCCAGCAGGGGGCCAAAAACATTCAGTACTTC. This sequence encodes CAIQQGAKNIQYF.

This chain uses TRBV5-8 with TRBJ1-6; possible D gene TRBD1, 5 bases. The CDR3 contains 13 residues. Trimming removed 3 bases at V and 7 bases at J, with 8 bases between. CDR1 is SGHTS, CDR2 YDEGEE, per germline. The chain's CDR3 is CASSSRGNSPLHF. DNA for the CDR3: TGTGCCAGCAGCTCGCGGGGGAATTCACCCCTCCACTTT.